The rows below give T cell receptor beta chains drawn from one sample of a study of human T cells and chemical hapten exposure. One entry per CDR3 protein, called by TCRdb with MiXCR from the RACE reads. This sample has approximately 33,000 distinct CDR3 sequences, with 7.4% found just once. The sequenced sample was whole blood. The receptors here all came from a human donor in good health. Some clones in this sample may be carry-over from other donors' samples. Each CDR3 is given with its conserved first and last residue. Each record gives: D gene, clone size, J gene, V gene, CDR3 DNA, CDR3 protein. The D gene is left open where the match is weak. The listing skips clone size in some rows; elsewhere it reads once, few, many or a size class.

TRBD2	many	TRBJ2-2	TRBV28	TGTGCCAGCAGTTCCCTCCCCGGGACTAGCGGGAATACGAGGGAGCTGTTTTTT	CASSSLPGTSGNTRELFF
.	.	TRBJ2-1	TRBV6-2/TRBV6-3	TGTGCCAGCAGTTCCATAGCTCGTAGGGATGAGCAGTTCTTC	CASSSIARRDEQFF
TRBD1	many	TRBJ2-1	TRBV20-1	TGCAGTGCTAGTGGGGACAGCTACAATGAGCAGTTCTTC	CSASGDSYNEQFF
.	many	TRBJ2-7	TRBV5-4	TGTGCCAGCAGCTTCGGGCTTGGCGAGCAGTACTTC	CASSFGLGEQYF
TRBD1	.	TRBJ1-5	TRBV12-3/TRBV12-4	TGTGCCAGCAGCACAGGGGACAATCAGCCCCAGCATTTT	CASSTGDNQPQHF
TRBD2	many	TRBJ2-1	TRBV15	TGTGCCACCAGCAAACGTAGCGGGGGGAACTACAATGAGCAGTTCTTC	CATSKRSGGNYNEQFF
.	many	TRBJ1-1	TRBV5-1	TGCGCCAGCAGGCAACAGGAGAACACTGAAGCTTTCTTT	CASRQQENTEAFF
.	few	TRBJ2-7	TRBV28	TGTGCCACCGTAGGGTTCTCCTACGAGCAGTACTTC	CATVGFSYEQYF
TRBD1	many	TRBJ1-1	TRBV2	TGTGCCAAGACGAGACAGGGGAACACTGAAGCTTTCTTT	CAKTRQGNTEAFF
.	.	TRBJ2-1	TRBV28	TGTGCCAGCAGTTACGGTGAGCAGTTCTTC	CASSYGEQFF
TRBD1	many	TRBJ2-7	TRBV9	TGTGCCAGCAGCTCGAGGACAGGTCACGCGGAGCAGTACTTC	CASSSRTGHAEQYF
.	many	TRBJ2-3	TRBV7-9	TGTGCCAGCAGCCCTCAACGCCTACACAGGGAGGGCAGAGATACGCAGTATTTT	CASSPQRLHREGRDTQYF
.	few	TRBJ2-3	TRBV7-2	TGTGCCAGCAGCTTAGCGAAGGCAGATACGCAGTATTTT	CASSLAKADTQYF
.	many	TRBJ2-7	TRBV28	TGTGCCAGCAGTTTGGGCGGGGTCGGCGAGCAGTACTTC	CASSLGGVGEQYF
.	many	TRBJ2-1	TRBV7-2	TGTGCCAGCAGCTCCGGACGAAGCTCCTACAATGAGCAGTTCTTC	CASSSGRSSYNEQFF
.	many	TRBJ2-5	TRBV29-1	TGCAGCGGGAAACAGGGAGAGGAGACCCAGTACTTC	CSGKQGEETQYF
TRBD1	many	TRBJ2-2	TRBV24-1	TGTGCCACCAGTGGTTCAGGGGGCACCGGGGAGCTGTTTTTT	CATSGSGGTGELFF
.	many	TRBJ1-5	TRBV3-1	TGTGCCAGCAGCCAAGGGGGGCAACCCCAGCATTTT	CASSQGGQPQHF
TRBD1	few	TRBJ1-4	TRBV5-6	TGTGCCAGCAGCTCCTATCAGGGGGCTATTAATGAAAAACTGTTTTTT	CASSSYQGAINEKLFF
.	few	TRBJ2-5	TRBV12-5	TGTGCTAGTGGTACGTGGGAACAAGAGACCCAGTACTTC	CASGTWEQETQYF
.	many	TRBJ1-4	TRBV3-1	TGTGCCAGCAGCCAAAGGGATGAAAAACTGTTTTTT	CASSQRDEKLFF
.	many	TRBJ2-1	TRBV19	TGTGCCAGTAGTATTTCCCTCGACCTAGGTGAGCAGTTCTTC	CASSISLDLGEQFF
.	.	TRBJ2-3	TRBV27	TGTGCCAGCATGGGTTGTACAGATACGCAGTATTTT	CASMGCTDTQYF
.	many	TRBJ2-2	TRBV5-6	TGTGCCAGCAGCTTGGCCACGACGGGGACGAACACCGGGGAGCTGTTTTTT	CASSLATTGTNTGELFF
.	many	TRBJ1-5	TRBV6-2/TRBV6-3	TGTGCCAGCAGTTACGTCTCGAATCAGCCCCAGCATTTT	CASSYVSNQPQHF
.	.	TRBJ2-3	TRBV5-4	TGTGCCAGCAGCTGCGCAGATACGCAGTATTTT	CASSCADTQYF
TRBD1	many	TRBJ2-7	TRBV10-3	TGTGCCATCAGACGGACAGGGGGGTCCTACGAGCAGTACTTC	CAIRRTGGSYEQYF
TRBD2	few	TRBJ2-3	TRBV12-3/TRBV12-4	TGTGCCAGCAGTTTCAAGCGGGGGTATACAGATACGCAGTATTTT	CASSFKRGYTDTQYF
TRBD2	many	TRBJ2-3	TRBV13	TGTGCCAGCAGCCCCGCCTTTAGCGGGTCCAACACAGATACGCAGTATTTT	CASSPAFSGSNTDTQYF
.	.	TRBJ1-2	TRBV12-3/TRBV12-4	TGTGCCAGCAGCTCCCCAGGGTTGGACTATGGCGACACCTTC	CASSSPGLDYGDTF
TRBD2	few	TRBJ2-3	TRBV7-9	TGTGCCAGCAGTTCATTTAGCGGGACGTGCACAGATACGCAGTATTTT	CASSSFSGTCTDTQYF
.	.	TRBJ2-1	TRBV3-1	TGTGCCAGCAGCCCGTACCGGGACTCCCGATACAATGAGCAGTTCTTC	CASSPYRDSRYNEQFF
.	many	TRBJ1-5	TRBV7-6	TGTGCCAGCAGCCTTGACAGCTATCAGCCCCAGCATTTT	CASSLDSYQPQHF
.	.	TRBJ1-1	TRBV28	TGTGCCAGCAGTTTTAGGGCGAGGGGGGACACTGAAGCTTTCTTT	CASSFRARGDTEAFF
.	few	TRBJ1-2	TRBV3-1	TGTGCCAGCAGCCAAGACTCCACAGGGCTTGAGGCTAACTATGGCTACACCTTC	CASSQDSTGLEANYGYTF
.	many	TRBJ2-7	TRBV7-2	TGTGCCAGCAGACAGGGTACCTACGAGCAGTACTTC	CASRQGTYEQYF
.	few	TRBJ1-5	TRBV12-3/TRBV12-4	TGTGCCAGCAGCCCCGGGGGACACAATCAGCCCCAGCATTTT	CASSPGGHNQPQHF
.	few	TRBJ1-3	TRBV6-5	TGTGCCAGCAGTTACTCGAAATGGGGGTCGGGGAACACCATATATTTT	CASSYSKWGSGNTIYF
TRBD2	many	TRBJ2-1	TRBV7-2	TGTGCCAGCAGCTCCCAGCGGGGGGGCACGTACAATGAGCAGTTCTTC	CASSSQRGGTYNEQFF
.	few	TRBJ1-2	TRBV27	TGTGCCAGCACCCTAACCGGATGCTATGGCTACACCTTC	CASTLTGCYGYTF
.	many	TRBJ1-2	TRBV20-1	TGCAGTGCTAGCCTCGCCGGGGATCTCTTCTATGGCTACACCTTC	CSASLAGDLFYGYTF
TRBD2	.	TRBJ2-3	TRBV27	TGTGCCAGCAGTTTAAGGGGCCCGACTAGCGGGGCTAGCACAGATACGCAGTATTTT	CASSLRGPTSGASTDTQYF
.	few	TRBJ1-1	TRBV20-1	TGCAGTGCTAGAACGCAGGGGCGAAGTGCTGAAGCTTTCTTT	CSARTQGRSAEAFF
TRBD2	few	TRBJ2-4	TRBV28	TGTGCCAGCAGCCCTAGTTTGGGCGGGGGGACCAAAAACATTCAGTACTTC	CASSPSLGGGTKNIQYF
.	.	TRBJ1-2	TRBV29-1	TGCAGCGTGGAGCGACAGGAGAGCTACACCTTC	CSVERQESYTF
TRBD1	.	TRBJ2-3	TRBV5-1	TGCGCCAGCAGCCTATACCCGGGACAGGGATTAGATACGCAGTATTTT	CASSLYPGQGLDTQYF
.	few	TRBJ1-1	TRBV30	TGTGCCTGGAGTGCGGTGGCAGGGGTTTTGAACACTGAAGCTTTCTTT	CAWSAVAGVLNTEAFF
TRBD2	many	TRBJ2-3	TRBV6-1	TGTGCTCTAGGGGAAGCGGGGACGCAGTATTTT	CALGEAGTQYF
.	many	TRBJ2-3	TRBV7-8	TGTGCCAGCAGCCGTTCGGGAAGCACAGATACGCAGTATTTT	CASSRSGSTDTQYF
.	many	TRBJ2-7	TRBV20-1	TGCAGTGCTGAATCCCGGACGGCGACCTACGAGCAGTACTTC	CSAESRTATYEQYF
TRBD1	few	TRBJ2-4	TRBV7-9	TGTGCCAGCAGCTTATTGGGACAGGGAATGAAAAACATTCAGTACTTC	CASSLLGQGMKNIQYF
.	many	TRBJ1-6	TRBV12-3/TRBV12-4	TGTGCCAGCAGTTTTGGAGTTGGGAGTTCACCCCTCCACTTT	CASSFGVGSSPLHF
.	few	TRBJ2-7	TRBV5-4	TGTGCCAGCAGCTTCGGGCGTGGCGAGCAGTACTTC	CASSFGRGEQYF
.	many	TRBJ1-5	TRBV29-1	TGCAGCGTTTCGTGGGGTTATGATCAGCCCCAGCATTTT	CSVSWGYDQPQHF
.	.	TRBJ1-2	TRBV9	TGTGCCAGCAGCGTAGTATCAGGCGGTGGCTACACCTTC	CASSVVSGGGYTF
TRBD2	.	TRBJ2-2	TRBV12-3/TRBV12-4	TGTGCCAGCAGCCGGACTAGCGGGGGGGCGCACACCGGGGAGCTGTTTTTT	CASSRTSGGAHTGELFF
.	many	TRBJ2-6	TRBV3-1	TGTGCCAGCAGCATAGGTCGTCCTGGGGCCAACGTCCTGACTTTC	CASSIGRPGANVLTF
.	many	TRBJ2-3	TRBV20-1	TGCAGTGCTAGGGACCTCGCGGGGTCGGGCACAGATACGCAGTATTTT	CSARDLAGSGTDTQYF
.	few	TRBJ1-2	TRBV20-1	TGCAGTGCTAGAGAGACATGGGGCTATGGCTACACCTTC	CSARETWGYGYTF
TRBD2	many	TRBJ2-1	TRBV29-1	TGCAGCGGTTCTAGCGGGAAAAGGAATGAGCAGTTCTTC	CSGSSGKRNEQFF